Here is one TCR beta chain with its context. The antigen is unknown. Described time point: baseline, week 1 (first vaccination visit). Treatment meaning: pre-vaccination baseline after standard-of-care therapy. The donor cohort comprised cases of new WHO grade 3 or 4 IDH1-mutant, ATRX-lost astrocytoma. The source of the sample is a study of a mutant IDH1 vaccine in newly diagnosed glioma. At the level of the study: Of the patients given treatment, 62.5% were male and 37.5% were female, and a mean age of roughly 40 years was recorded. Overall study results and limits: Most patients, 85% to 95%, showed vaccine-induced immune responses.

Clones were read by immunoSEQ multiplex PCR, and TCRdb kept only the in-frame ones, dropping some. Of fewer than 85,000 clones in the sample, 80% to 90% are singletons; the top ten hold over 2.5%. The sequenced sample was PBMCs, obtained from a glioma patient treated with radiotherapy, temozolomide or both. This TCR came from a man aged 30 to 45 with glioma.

CDR3 region: CASSPRDSNQPQHF. DNA for the CDR3: TGTGCCAGCTCACCCCGGGACAGTAATCAGCCCCAGCATTTT. The rearrangement links TRBV18 to TRBJ1-5; the match to TRBD1 covers 7 bases. With 3 bases clipped from V and 4 bases from J, the junction kept 3 bases outside the gene matches. Germline values: CDR1 KGHSH, CDR2 LQKENI. The CDR3 length is 14 residues.